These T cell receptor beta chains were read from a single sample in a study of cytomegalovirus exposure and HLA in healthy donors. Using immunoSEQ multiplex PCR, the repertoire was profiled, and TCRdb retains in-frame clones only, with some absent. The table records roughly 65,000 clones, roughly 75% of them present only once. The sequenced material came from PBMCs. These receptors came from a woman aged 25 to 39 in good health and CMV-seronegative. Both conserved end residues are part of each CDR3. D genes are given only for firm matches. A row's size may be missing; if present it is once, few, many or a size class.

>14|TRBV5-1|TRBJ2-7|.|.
CASSWGTYSYEQYF
TGCGCCAGCAGCTGGGGGACTTACTCTTACGAGCAGTACTTC
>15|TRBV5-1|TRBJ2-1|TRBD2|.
CASSLYSGGENEQFF
TGCGCCAGCAGCTTGTACAGCGGGGGGGAGAATGAGCAGTTCTTC
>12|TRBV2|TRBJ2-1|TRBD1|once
CASRYTGQGLLF
TGTGCCAGCAGATATACAGGACAGGGGCTACTCTTC
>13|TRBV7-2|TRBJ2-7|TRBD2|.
CASSFTSGYEQYF
TGTGCCAGCAGCTTTACTAGCGGCTACGAGCAGTACTTC
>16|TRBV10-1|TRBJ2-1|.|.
CASSESLPSSYNEQFF
TGCGCCAGCAGTGAGTCACTACCGAGCTCCTACAATGAGCAGTTCTTC
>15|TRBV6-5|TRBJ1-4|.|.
CASRDRDTINEKLFF
TGTGCCAGCAGGGACCGGGACACCATTAATGAAAAACTGTTTTTT
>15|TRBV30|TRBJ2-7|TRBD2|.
CAWSVGSGNYYEQYF
TGTGCCTGGAGTGTGGGTAGCGGGAATTACTACGAGCAGTACTTC
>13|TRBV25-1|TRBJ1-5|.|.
CASSEGQSRAQHF
TGTGCCAGCAGTGAAGGGCAGTCGAGGGCCCAGCATTTT
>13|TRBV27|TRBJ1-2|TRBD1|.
CASSTGAYYGYTF
TGTGCCAGCAGCACAGGGGCCTACTATGGCTACACCTTC
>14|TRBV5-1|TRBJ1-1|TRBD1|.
CASTSRGQDTEAFF
TGCGCCAGTACGAGCAGGGGGCAGGACACTGAAGCTTTCTTT
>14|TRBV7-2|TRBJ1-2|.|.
CASRQTQGVYGYTF
TGTGCCAGCAGGCAGACCCAAGGGGTTTATGGCTACACCTTC
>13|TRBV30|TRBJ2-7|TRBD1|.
CAWQGASLYEQYF
TGTGCCTGGCAGGGGGCGTCACTCTACGAGCAGTACTTC
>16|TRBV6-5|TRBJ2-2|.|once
CASSYPTGTHTGELFF
TGTGCCAGCAGTTACCCTACAGGGACCCACACCGGGGAGCTGTTTTTT
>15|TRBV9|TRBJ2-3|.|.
CASSVGGLPTDTQYF
TGTGCCAGCAGCGTAGGGGGGCTCCCCACAGATACGCAGTATTTT
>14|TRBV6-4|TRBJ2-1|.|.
CASSDSAEYNEQFF
TGTGCCAGCAGTGACTCGGCAGAATACAATGAGCAGTTCTTC
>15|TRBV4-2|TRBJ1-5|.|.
CASSQVEGQGQPQHF
TGTGCCAGCAGCCAAGTGGAAGGCCAGGGACAGCCCCAGCATTTT
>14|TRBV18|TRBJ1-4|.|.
CASSPTGASEKLFF
TGTGCCAGCTCACCGACTGGGGCAAGTGAAAAACTGTTTTTT
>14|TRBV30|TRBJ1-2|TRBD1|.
CARTAAWTGRDYTF
TGTGCCCGAACTGCCGCTTGGACAGGGAGGGACTACACCTTC
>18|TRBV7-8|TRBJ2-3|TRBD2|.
CASSLGFPAGGLADTQYF
TGTGCCAGCAGCTTAGGGTTTCCAGCGGGGGGGTTGGCAGATACGCAGTATTTT
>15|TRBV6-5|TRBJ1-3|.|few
CASSSSGTAGNTIYF
TGTGCCAGCAGTTCAAGCGGGACGGCTGGAAACACCATATATTTT
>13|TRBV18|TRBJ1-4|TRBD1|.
CASSPGTVEKLFF
TGTGCCAGCTCTCCGGGGACAGTTGAAAAACTGTTTTTT
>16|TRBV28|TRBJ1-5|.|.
CASTPVRDSSHQPQHF
TGTGCCAGCACCCCGGTGCGCGACAGTAGCCATCAGCCCCAGCATTTT
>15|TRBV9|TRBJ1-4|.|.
CASSAASGGYEKLFF
TGTGCCAGCAGCGCCGCGTCCGGGGGATATGAAAAACTGTTTTTT
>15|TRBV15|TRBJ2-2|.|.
CATSRDQGYTGELFF
TGTGCCACCAGCAGAGATCAGGGGTACACCGGGGAGCTGTTTTTT
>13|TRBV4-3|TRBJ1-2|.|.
CASTQGPDYGYTF
TGCGCCAGCACTCAGGGGCCGGACTATGGCTACACCTTC
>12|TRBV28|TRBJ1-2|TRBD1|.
CASSAQGAGYTF
TGTGCCAGCAGTGCTCAGGGGGCGGGCTACACCTTC
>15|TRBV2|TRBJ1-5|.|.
CASSVAQGGRQPQHF
TGTGCCAGCAGTGTCGCACAGGGTGGACGACAGCCCCAGCATTTT
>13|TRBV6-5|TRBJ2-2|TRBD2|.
CASSASGFGELFF
TGTGCCAGCAGTGCTAGCGGGTTCGGGGAGCTGTTTTTT
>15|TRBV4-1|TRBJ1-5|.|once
CASSQEETDYQPQHF
TGCGCCAGCAGCCAAGAGGAAACCGACTATCAGCCCCAGCATTTT
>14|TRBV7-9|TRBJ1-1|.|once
CASSLDTGWTEAFF
TGTGCCAGCAGCTTAGACACGGGGTGGACTGAAGCTTTCTTT
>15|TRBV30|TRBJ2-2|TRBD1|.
CAWSTQGQDTGELFF
TGTGCCTGGAGTACTCAGGGACAGGACACCGGGGAGCTGTTTTTT
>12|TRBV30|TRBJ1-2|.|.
CAWSVTDYGYTF
TGTGCCTGGAGTGTAACAGACTATGGCTACACCTTC
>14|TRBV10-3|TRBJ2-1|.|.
CAIRPPGEDNEQFF
TGTGCCATCAGACCACCGGGGGAGGACAATGAGCAGTTCTTC
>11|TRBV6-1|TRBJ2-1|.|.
CASRRNNEQFF
TGTGCCAGCAGGCGGAACAATGAGCAGTTCTTC
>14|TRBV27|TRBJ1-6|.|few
CASMSAGYNSPLHF
TGTGCCAGCATGTCAGCAGGGTATAATTCACCCCTCCACTTT
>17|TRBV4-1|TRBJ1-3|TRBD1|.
CASSQPTGDRSGNTIYF
TGCGCCAGCAGCCAACCTACAGGGGACCGATCGGGAAACACCATATATTTT
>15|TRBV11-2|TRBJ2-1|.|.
CASSLAGDPYNEQFF
TGTGCCAGCAGCTTAGCGGGGGACCCCTACAATGAGCAGTTCTTC
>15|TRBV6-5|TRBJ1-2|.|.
CASSYSSAGIYGYTF
TGTGCCAGCAGTTACTCATCAGCGGGGATCTATGGCTACACCTTC
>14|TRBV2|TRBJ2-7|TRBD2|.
CASTPGTSTYEQYF
TGTGCCAGCACCCCCGGGACTAGCACCTACGAGCAGTACTTC
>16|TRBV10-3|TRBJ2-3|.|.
CAIRSQPGDTSSAQYF
TGTGCCATCCGCAGTCAACCCGGGGACACTTCCTCGGCGCAGTATTTT
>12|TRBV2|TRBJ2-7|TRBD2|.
CASSRPGGEQYF
TGTGCCAGCAGTAGACCGGGGGGCGAGCAGTACTTC
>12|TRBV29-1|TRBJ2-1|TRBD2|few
CSFEREVGEQFF
TGCAGCTTTGAACGGGAGGTTGGTGAGCAGTTCTTC
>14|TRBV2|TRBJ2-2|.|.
CASAGRGPVGELFF
TGTGCCAGCGCGGGTCGAGGTCCCGTCGGGGAGCTGTTTTTT
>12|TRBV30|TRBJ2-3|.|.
CAWSRRGDTQYF
TGTGCCTGGAGCCGACGAGGGGATACGCAGTATTTT
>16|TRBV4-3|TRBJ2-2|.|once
CASSQDPLANTGELFF
TGCGCCAGCAGCCAAGATCCACTAGCGAACACCGGGGAGCTGTTTTTT
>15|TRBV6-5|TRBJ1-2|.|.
CASSYRGDTGYGYTF
TGTGCCAGCAGTTATAGAGGGGACACGGGCTATGGCTACACCTTC